Below are 15 T cell receptor beta chains sequenced from a single sample in a study of blood T cell repertoires in COVID-19. Method: immunoSEQ multiplex PCR; TCRdb's copy keeps in-frame clones and lacks some. The repertoire has 150,000 to 200,000 clones, roughly nine tenths of them found once; the top ten carry 15% to 20%. The sample consisted of peripheral blood. The receptors shown here come from a man aged 55 to 70 with active or convalescent COVID-19.

In this sample, this clone turned up a few times. This rearrangement joins TRBV7-2 to TRBJ1-2; D might be TRBD1 (6 bases). Germline CDR1 SGHTA, CDR2 FQGNSA. The V gene lost 8 bases and the J gene lost 3 bases, with 16 bases spanning the gap. The CDR3 consists of 14 residues. DNA of the CDR3: TGTGCCAGCCACCGGGGGGGCTCTGACTATGGCTACACCTTC. This encodes CASHRGGSDYGYTF.

This rearrangement joins TRBV5-5 to TRBJ2-5; 8 positions agree with TRBD1. J was trimmed by 2 bases and V by 4 bases; bases with no gene match: 10. The germline CDR1 and CDR2 sequences are SGHKS and YYEKEE (reference sequence). This CDR3 has 16 residues. The DNA of the CDR3 is TGTGCCAGCAGCCCGGGGGCAGGGGGCGGGCAAGAGACCCAGTACTTC. Amino acids: CASSPGAGGGQETQYF.

The chain recombines TRBV6-6 with TRBJ2-1; D ambiguous. The CDR3 is 12 amino acids. The V gene's germline CDR1 is MNHNY and CDR2 SVGAGI (reference sequence). The germline V and J ends were trimmed by 0 bases and 9 bases, with 6 bases remaining between them. DNA for the CDR3: TGTGCCAGCAGTTACTCATTCCGTGAGCAGTTCTTC. Amino acids: CASSYSFREQFF.

V is TRBV5-1 and J is TRBJ2-2; 9 bases fit TRBD2. Per germline, CDR1 SGHRS and CDR2 YFSETQ. V lost 2 bases, J lost 1 base, and 0 bases stayed unmatched. This CDR3 is 15 amino acids long. The DNA of the CDR3 is TGCGCCAGCAGCTTACTAGCGGGGAACACCGGGGAGCTGTTTTTT. It specifies CASSLLAGNTGELFF.

The chain carries TRBV12-3 or TRBV12-4 and TRBJ1-1; TRBD1 matches at 7 bases. The CDR3 runs 12 residues. V was pared by 5 bases and J by 11 bases, with 8 bases of the junction left unmatched. The CDR3 region is CASSPRQGLAFF. The CDR3 DNA follows: TGTGCCAGCAGTCCTAGACAGGGACTGGCTTTCTTT.

This rearrangement joins TRBV27 to TRBJ1-2; 7 bases are shared with TRBD1. Germline assignment: CDR1 MNHEY and CDR2 SMNVEV (reference sequence). The CDR3 spans 16 residues. After removal of 5 bases from V and 2 bases from J, the junction contained 11 bases not matched to a gene. The CDR3 sequence is CASSLTQTGQNYGYTF. The CDR3 region has the DNA TGTGCCAGCAGTCTGACACAGACAGGGCAAAACTATGGCTACACCTTC.

This rearrangement joins TRBV6-2 or TRBV6-3 to TRBJ1-2; D might be TRBD1 (6 bases). V lost 4 bases and J lost 0, with 18 bases in between. The CDR3 sequence is 17 residues long. Per germline, CDR1 MNHEY and CDR2 SVGEGT. CDR3 loop: CASSSTTAGTSNYGYTF. CDR3 nucleotides: TGTGCCAGCAGTTCTACGACTGCCGGGACATCTAACTATGGCTACACCTTC.

The V and J genes are TRBV3-1 (or the pseudogene TRBV3-2) and TRBJ2-3; TRBD1 agrees at 7 bases. This CDR3 spans 14 amino acids. CDR1 is LGHDT and CDR2 is YNNKEL in the germline V gene (reference sequence). Trimming cost V 4 bases and J 1 base; bases outside gene matches: 2. CDR3 nucleotide sequence: TGTGCCAGCAGCCTCGGACAGGGCACAGATACGCAGTATTTT. Residues: CASSLGQGTDTQYF.

The genes are TRBV29-1 and TRBJ1-4; 7 bases align to TRBD1. This CDR3 contains 15 residues. Germline V lookup: CDR1 SQVTM, CDR2 ANQGSEA. The ends lost 7 bases at V and 3 bases at J; junction bases unmatched: 11. Here the CDR3 reads CSGGNADRPNEKLFF. DNA of the CDR3: TGCAGCGGGGGAAATGCGGACAGGCCTAATGAAAAACTGTTTTTT.

V gene TRBV2 combines with J gene TRBJ1-1; maybe TRBD1 (5 bases). V shed 3 bases and J shed 1 base, with 6 bases lying between them. Germline V gene sequence: CDR1 SNHLY, CDR2 FYNNEI. CDR3 length: 13 amino acids. The CDR3 bases are TGTGCCAGCAGTGATACAGGGAACACTGAAGCTTTCTTT. Protein sequence: CASSDTGNTEAFF.

Turning to this clone: This specimen includes other DNA sequences encoding the same CDR3. This chain joins TRBV5-1 and TRBJ1-1; 8 bases align to TRBD1. The J segment lost 3 bases and the V segment lost 0 bases, leaving 1 base of the junction unmatched. The CDR3 loop spans 14 amino acids. Germline V gene lookup returns CDR1 SGHRS and CDR2 YFSETQ. CDR3 loop: CASSLVDRDTEAFF. CDR3 nucleotide sequence: TGCGCCAGCAGCTTGGTGGACAGGGACACTGAAGCTTTCTTT.

The genes are TRBV2 and TRBJ1-1; 8 nucleotides line up with TRBD1. The CDR3 sequence is 13 residues long. The V gene end was trimmed by 7 bases and the J gene end by 1 base; junction bases not matched to a gene: 2. The germline gives CDR1 SNHLY, CDR2 FYNNEI. The CDR3 bases are TGTGCCAGCACTGGACAGGGGAACACTGAAGCTTTCTTT. This gives the protein CASTGQGNTEAFF.

This chain links TRBV28 with TRBJ2-1, with D possibly matching TRBD2 (5 bases). Trimming shortened V by 3 bases and J by 2 bases, and 14 bases separated the two germline ends. CDR3 size: 16 residues. CDR1 and CDR2 from the germline V gene are MDHEN and SYDVKM. The CDR3 is CASSFLPSGAYNEQFF. The CDR3 bases are TGTGCCAGCAGTTTCCTCCCCAGCGGCGCCTACAATGAGCAGTTCTTC.

The J gene is TRBJ1-2, the V gene TRBV5-6, with D uncertain. V was pared by 7 bases and J by 5 bases, with 12 bases between. The CDR3 extends over 12 amino acids. Germline CDR1 reads SGHDT; CDR2 reads YYEEEE. The CDR3 region is CASSFQDYGYTF. As DNA, the CDR3 is TGTGCCAGCTCGTTCCAGGATTATGGCTACACCTTC.

The J gene is TRBJ2-5, the V gene TRBV7-9; the match to TRBD2 covers 9 bases. The germline V gene has CDR1 SEHNR and CDR2 FQNEAQ (reference sequence). CDR3 size: 19 residues. Unmatched junction bases numbered 14, after V lost 1 base and J lost 2 bases. The CDR3 DNA sequence: TGTGCCAGCAGCTTAGGATGGACTAGCGACTTTAGTTGGCAAGAGACCCAGTACTTC. Its protein is CASSLGWTSDFSWQETQYF.